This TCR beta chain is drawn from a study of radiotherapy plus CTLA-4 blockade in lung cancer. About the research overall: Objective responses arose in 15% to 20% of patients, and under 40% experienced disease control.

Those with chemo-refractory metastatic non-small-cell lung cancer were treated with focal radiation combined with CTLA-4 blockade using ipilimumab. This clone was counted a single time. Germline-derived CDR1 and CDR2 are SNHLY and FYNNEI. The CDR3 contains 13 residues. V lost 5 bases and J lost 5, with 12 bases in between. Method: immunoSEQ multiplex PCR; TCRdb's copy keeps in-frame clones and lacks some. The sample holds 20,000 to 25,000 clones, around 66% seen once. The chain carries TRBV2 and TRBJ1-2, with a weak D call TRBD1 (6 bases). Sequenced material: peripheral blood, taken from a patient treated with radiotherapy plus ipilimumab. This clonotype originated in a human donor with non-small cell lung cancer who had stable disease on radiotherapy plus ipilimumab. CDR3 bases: TGTGCCAGCAGTTTCGGACAGAATTATGGCTACACCTTC. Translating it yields CASSFGQNYGYTF.